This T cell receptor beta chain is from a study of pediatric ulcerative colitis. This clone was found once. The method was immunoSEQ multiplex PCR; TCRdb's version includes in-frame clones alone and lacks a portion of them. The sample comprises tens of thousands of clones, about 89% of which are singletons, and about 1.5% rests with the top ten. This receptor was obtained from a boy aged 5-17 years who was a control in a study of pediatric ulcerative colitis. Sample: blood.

The CDR3 spells CASSPPSTYEQYF. The CDR3 region has the DNA TGTGCCAGCAGCCCCCCCTCGACCTACGAGCAGTACTTC. V and J are TRBV7-2 and TRBJ2-7; D unclear. The length of the CDR3 is 13 residues. Germline V gives CDR1 SGHTA, CDR2 FQGNSA. V was cut by 5 bases and J by 2 bases, with 10 bases left in between.